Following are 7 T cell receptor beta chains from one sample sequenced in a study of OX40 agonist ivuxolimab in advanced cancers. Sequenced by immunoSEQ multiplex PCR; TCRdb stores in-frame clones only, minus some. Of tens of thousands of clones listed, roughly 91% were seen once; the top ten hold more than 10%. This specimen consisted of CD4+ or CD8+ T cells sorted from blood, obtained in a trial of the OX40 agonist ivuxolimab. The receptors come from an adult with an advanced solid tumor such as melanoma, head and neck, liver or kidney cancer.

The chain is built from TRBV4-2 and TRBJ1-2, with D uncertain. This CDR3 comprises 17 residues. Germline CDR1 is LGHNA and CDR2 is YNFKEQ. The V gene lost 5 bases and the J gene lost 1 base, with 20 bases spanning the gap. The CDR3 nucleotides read TGTGCCAGCAGCTTGATCTGGGAACCCCTTAGTAACTATGGCTACACCTTC. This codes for CASSLIWEPLSNYGYTF.

The CDR3 DNA follows: TGCAGCGTGCAGGGGACTAGCGGGAGAGACTACAATGAGCAGTTCTTC. Translated, it gives CSVQGTSGRDYNEQFF. This sequence joins TRBV29-1 and TRBJ2-1; 14 bases are a match to TRBD2. V shed 6 bases and J 3 bases; nucleotides not matched to a gene: 7. Germline V CDR1 and CDR2: SQVTM, ANQGSEA. This CDR3 region has 16 residues.

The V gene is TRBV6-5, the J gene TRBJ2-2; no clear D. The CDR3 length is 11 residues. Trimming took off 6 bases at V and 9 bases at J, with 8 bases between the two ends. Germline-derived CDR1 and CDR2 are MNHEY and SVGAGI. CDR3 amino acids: CASSQDRELFF. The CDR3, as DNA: TGTGCCAGCAGCCAAGACAGGGAGCTGTTTTTT.

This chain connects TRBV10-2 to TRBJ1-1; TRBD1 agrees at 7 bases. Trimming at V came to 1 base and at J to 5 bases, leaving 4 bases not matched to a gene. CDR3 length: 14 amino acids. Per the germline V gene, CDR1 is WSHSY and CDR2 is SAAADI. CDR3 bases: TGCGCCAGCAGTGAGTGGCAGGGGGGGACTGAAGCTTTCTTT. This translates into CASSEWQGGTEAFF.

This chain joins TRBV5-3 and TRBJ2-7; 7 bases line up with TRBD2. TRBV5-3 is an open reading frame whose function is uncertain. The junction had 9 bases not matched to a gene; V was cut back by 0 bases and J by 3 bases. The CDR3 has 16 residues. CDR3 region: CARSLALAASYYEQYF. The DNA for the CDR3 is TGTGCCAGAAGCTTGGCCCTAGCGGCAAGCTACTACGAGCAGTACTTC.

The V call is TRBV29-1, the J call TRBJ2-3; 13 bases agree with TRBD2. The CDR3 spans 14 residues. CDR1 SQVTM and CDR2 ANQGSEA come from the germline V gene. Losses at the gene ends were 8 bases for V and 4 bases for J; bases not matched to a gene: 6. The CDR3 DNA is TGCAGCTTTACTAGCGGGAGGGCCCCAGATACGCAGTATTTT. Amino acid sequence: CSFTSGRAPDTQYF.

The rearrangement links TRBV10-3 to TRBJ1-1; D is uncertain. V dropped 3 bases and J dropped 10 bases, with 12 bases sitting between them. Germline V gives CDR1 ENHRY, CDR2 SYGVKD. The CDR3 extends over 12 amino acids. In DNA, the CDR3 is TGTGCCATCAGTGAAGGTGGTTCAGGAGCTTTCTTT. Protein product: CAISEGGSGAFF.